This T cell receptor (beta chain) originates from a study of beta chain features in type 1 diabetes. Study-wide results and limits: Healthy donors had naive, central memory and Treg TCRB repertoires that appeared less similar than those seen among patients.

CDR3 size: 16 residues. J was trimmed by 4 bases and V by 4 bases; bases with no gene match: 12. Per the germline V gene, CDR1 is SGDLS and CDR2 is YYNGEE. Notes on this clone: Its specificity is unknown.

TCRB transcripts that were expressed got sequenced, as all of the isolated RNA had been reverse transcribed. TCRdb's copy holds only in-frame clones and misses some; the assay was immunoSEQ multiplex PCR. Of roughly 400,000 clones listed, approximately 14% are singletons. The chain has TRBV9 and TRBJ1-1; 8 nucleotides match TRBD1. Specimen: naive CD4+ T cells from blood. The TCR was taken from a man aged 25 to 45 in good health. CDR3 amino acids: CASSQDGTGRATEAFF. The CDR3 DNA follows: TGTGCCAGCAGCCAGGATGGGACAGGCCGCGCCACTGAAGCTTTCTTT. The whole variable domain, remainder taken from reference TRBV9 and TRBJ1-1, is DSGVTQTPKHLITATGQRVTLRCSPRSGDLSVYWYQQSLDQGLQFLIQYYNGEERAKGNILERFSAQQFPDLHSELNLSSLELGDSALYFCASSQDGTGRATEAFFGQGTRLTVV.